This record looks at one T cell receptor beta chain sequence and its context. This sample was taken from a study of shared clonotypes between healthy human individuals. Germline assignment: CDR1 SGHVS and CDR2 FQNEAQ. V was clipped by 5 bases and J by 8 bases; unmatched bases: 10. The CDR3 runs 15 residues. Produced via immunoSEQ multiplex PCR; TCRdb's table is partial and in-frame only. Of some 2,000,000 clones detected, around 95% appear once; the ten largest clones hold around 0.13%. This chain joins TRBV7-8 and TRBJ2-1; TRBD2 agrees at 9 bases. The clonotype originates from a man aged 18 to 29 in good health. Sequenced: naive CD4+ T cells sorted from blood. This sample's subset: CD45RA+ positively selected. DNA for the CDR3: TGTGCCAGCAGCCTAAGGGCGGGAGGGACATATGAGCAGTTCTTC. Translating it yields CASSLRAGGTYEQFF.